The entry that follows covers one T cell receptor (beta chain) sequence. Its target is not known. The sample belongs to a study of cytomegalovirus exposure and HLA in healthy donors. The CDR3 has 14 amino acids. CDR1 and CDR2 (germline): SGHTA, FQGNSA. The V and J ends lost 1 base and 6 bases, in that order; junction bases with no gene match: 4. The study, taken as a whole, reports: Serostatus for CMV was the only available immune exposure information. The classifier reportedly diagnosed cytomegalovirus status with high sensitivity and specificity.

PCR amplification relied on 60 Vbeta primers (plus 13 Jbeta primers). The authors' processing: Unique TCR beta chains numbered about 80 million in a later analysis, with around 10 million shared. The data were produced by immunoSEQ multiplex PCR, yet TCRdb's version contains in-frame clones alone and is incomplete. That table gives V, J and clone size, and the DNA gave D and trimming. This sample yields 100,000 or so clones, of which approximately 82% are seen a single time; around 1.2% belongs to the top ten. Source material: PBMCs. The chain has TRBV7-2 and TRBJ2-3; 7 bases map to TRBD2. This receptor was taken from a woman aged 18-29 years in good health and CMV-seronegative. For the CDR3, the DNA is TGTGCCAGCAGCTTAGGTAGCGGGCGGGATACGCAGTATTTT. Translating it yields CASSLGSGRDTQYF.